These 20 T cell receptor beta chains came from one sample sequenced in a study of shared clonotypes between healthy human individuals. Sequenced by immunoSEQ multiplex PCR; TCRdb stores in-frame clones only, minus some. The repertoire holds fewer than 2.5 million clones, roughly 93% seen once, with 0.36% in the top ten. Sequenced: naive CD4+ T cells from PBMCs. Subset defined: CD45RA+ positively selected. These receptors were obtained from a man aged 18 to 29 in good health. Some clones in this sample may be carry-over from other donors' samples.

The chain employs TRBV5-4 and TRBJ2-1, with 10 bases that match TRBD2. V shed 4 bases and J 3 bases; nucleotides not matched to a gene: 7. This CDR3 spans 16 amino acids. The germline gives CDR1 SGHNT, CDR2 YYREEE (reference sequence). The CDR3 DNA is TGTGCCAGCAGCCGTTCGCTAGCGGGAGACTACAATGAGCAGTTCTTC. It encodes CASSRSLAGDYNEQFF.

The chain employs TRBV5-1 and TRBJ2-7; D is unclear. Between the trimmed V and J ends, which lost 4 bases and 1 base, there was a span of 9 bases. The CDR3 has 13 amino acids. CDR1 is SGHRS and CDR2 is YFSETQ in the germline V gene. The CDR3 here is CASSGPSSYEQYF. CDR3 bases: TGCGCCAGCAGCGGTCCTTCATCCTACGAGCAGTACTTC.

The CDR3 nucleotides are TGTGCCAGCAGTTTGAGGAAGAAGGAATTGTATAGCAATCAGCCCCAGCATTTT. Protein product: CASSLRKKELYSNQPQHF. V gene TRBV28 combines with J gene TRBJ1-5, with D hard to call. Between the trimmed V and J ends, which lost 3 bases and 0 bases, there was a span of 18 bases. CDR1 and CDR2 from the germline V gene are MDHEN and SYDVKM. The CDR3 spans 18 residues.

This clone has more than one count but fewer than ten. This chain links TRBV6-6 with TRBJ1-1, with 8 positions matching TRBD1. Germline CDR1 reads MNHNY; CDR2 reads SVGAGI (reference sequence). The CDR3 contains 15 residues. The V segment lost 2 bases and the J segment 4 bases; nucleotides outside the gene matches: 6. CDR3 region: CASSYQDREGTEAFF. The DNA for the CDR3 is TGTGCCAGCAGTTACCAGGACAGGGAGGGCACTGAAGCTTTCTTT.

This clone was recorded only once. The genes are TRBV7-2 and TRBJ2-3; D perhaps matches TRBD2 (6 bases). The CDR3 totals 13 residues. The germline gives CDR1 SGHTA, CDR2 FQGNSA. V gave up 5 bases and J gave up 2 bases, with 8 bases separating them. The CDR3 is CASSGGVTDTQYF. In nucleotides, the CDR3 is TGTGCCAGCAGCGGAGGGGTCACAGATACGCAGTATTTT.

The chain employs TRBV5-4 and TRBJ2-3; weak D call: TRBD2 (6 bases). This CDR3 contains 13 residues. Trimming cost V 4 bases and J 9 bases, with 15 bases left between them. In germline, CDR1 is SGHNT, CDR2 YYREEE (reference sequence). This chain's CDR3 is CASSPGLRETQYF. Here the CDR3 DNA reads TGTGCCAGCAGCCCAGGACTACGGGAGACGCAGTATTTT.

This chain joins TRBV6-5 and TRBJ1-3; possibly TRBD1 for D (5 bases). CDR3 size: 14 residues. CDR1 MNHEY and CDR2 SVGAGI come from the germline V gene. Trimming left V 6 bases short and J 0 bases short, with 9 bases between. The CDR3 loop reads CASRGGISGNTIYF. CDR3 DNA: TGTGCCAGCAGGGGGGGGATCTCTGGAAACACCATATATTTT.

For the CDR3, the DNA is TGTGCCAGCAGCTTAGGGGCAGGGATGGCGACAGATACGCAGTATTTT. Protein product: CASSLGAGMATDTQYF. The chain has TRBV11-3 and TRBJ2-3; weak D call: TRBD1 (5 bases). The V end lost 1 base, the J end lost 3 bases, and 14 bases lay between the germline ends. Per germline, CDR1 SGHNT and CDR2 YENEEA. This CDR3 comprises 16 residues.

The chain links TRBV7-8 to TRBJ1-1; 7 nucleotides agree with TRBD1. Germline V gives CDR1 SGHVS, CDR2 FQNEAQ. The V segment lost 0 bases and the J segment 3 bases; nucleotides outside the gene matches: 4. This CDR3 is 15 amino acids long. CDR3 coding DNA: TGTGCCAGCAGCTTAGCGGCCAGGGGGGACACTGAAGCTTTCTTT. Protein product: CASSLAARGDTEAFF.

CDR3: CAWSAGALGTQYF. CDR3 sequence (DNA): TGTGCCTGGAGTGCCGGGGCCTTGGGGACCCAGTACTTC. The chain employs TRBV30 and TRBJ2-5; the D call may be TRBD1 or TRBD2 (5 bases each). V shed 1 base and J shed 7 bases, with 13 bases lying between them. From germline, CDR1 is GTSNPN and CDR2 SVGIG (reference sequence). The CDR3 consists of 13 residues.

The chain joins TRBV5-4 to TRBJ2-5; 14 bases map to TRBD2. The J segment lost 3 bases and the V segment lost 0 bases, leaving 1 base of the junction unmatched. The CDR3 loop spans 16 amino acids. CDR1 is SGHNT and CDR2 is YYREEE in the germline V gene (reference sequence). The CDR3: CASSLGGLAGEETQYF. The DNA for the CDR3 is TGTGCCAGCAGCTTGGGGGGACTAGCGGGAGAAGAGACCCAGTACTTC.

The chain recombines TRBV30 with TRBJ1-4, with D possibly TRBD1 on 5 matching bases. The germline V and J ends were trimmed by 1 base and 8 bases, with 17 bases remaining between them. CDR3 length: 15 amino acids. Germline lookup yields CDR1 GTSNPN and CDR2 SVGIG (reference sequence). CDR3 amino acids: CAWSANQGVWEKLFF. The CDR3 bases are TGTGCCTGGAGTGCTAATCAGGGAGTTTGGGAAAAACTGTTTTTT.

The table lists this clone with a count of one. The chain carries TRBV9 and TRBJ2-3; D is tentatively TRBD1 or TRBD2 (5 bases each). Germline V gives CDR1 SGDLS, CDR2 YYNGEE. The CDR3 has 13 amino acids. V was shortened by 4 bases and J by 2 bases, with 8 bases between the two germline ends. This CDR3 reads CASSWGFTDTQYF. The CDR3 nucleotides read TGTGCCAGCAGCTGGGGGTTCACAGATACGCAGTATTTT.

The V call is TRBV30, the J call TRBJ1-1; D remains ambiguous. Germline lookup yields CDR1 GTSNPN and CDR2 SVGIG (reference sequence). The CDR3 length is 13 residues. The ends were cut back, 8 bases at V and 0 bases at J, with 13 bases in the middle. Written as DNA, the CDR3 is TGTGCCGGACGGACGACCCTGAACACTGAAGCTTTCTTT. It yields the protein CAGRTTLNTEAFF.

This clone has a single count. V gene TRBV27 combines with J gene TRBJ2-2, with no clear D. V was clipped by 6 bases and J by 2 bases, with 13 bases between them. The CDR3 covers 15 residues. Per germline, CDR1 MNHEY and CDR2 SMNVEV (reference sequence). The CDR3 is CASRVSYVNTGELFF. For the CDR3, the DNA is TGTGCCAGCAGGGTCTCCTATGTTAACACCGGGGAGCTGTTTTTT.

The J gene is TRBJ1-1, the V gene TRBV2; 9 positions match TRBD1. CDR1 SNHLY and CDR2 FYNNEI come from the germline V gene. The CDR3 has 14 amino acids. Trimming removed 6 bases from V and 1 base from J; junction bases left unmatched: 3. The CDR3 region has the DNA TGTGCCAGCAGATTGACAGGGGGGAACACTGAAGCTTTCTTT. Residues: CASRLTGGNTEAFF.

In this sample, this clone turned up once. The rearrangement uses TRBV5-1 and TRBJ1-1, with D hard to call. Trimming stripped 7 bases from V and 5 bases from J, with 18 bases between. The length of the CDR3 is 14 residues. Germline V gene lookup returns CDR1 SGHRS and CDR2 YFSETQ. Here the CDR3 DNA reads TGCGCCAGCGGGCCTACACCTCTGGGAACTGAAGCTTTCTTT. It codes for CASGPTPLGTEAFF.

The chain combines TRBV7-2 with TRBJ2-2; D is ambiguous. There are 15 residues in the CDR3. Between the trimmed V and J ends, which lost 2 bases and 4 bases, there was a span of 11 bases. Germline V gene data show CDR1 as SGHTA and CDR2 as FQGNSA. CDR3 protein: CASSLNPRGTGELFF. The CDR3 DNA sequence: TGTGCCAGCAGCTTAAATCCCCGAGGCACCGGGGAGCTGTTTTTT.

This clone came up once. The chain is built from TRBV5-1 and TRBJ2-5; either TRBD1 or TRBD2 may fit D (5 bases each). This CDR3 has 14 residues. Germline-derived CDR1 and CDR2 are SGHRS and YFSETQ. V lost 0 bases and J 5 bases, leaving 11 bases between the germline ends. The CDR3 DNA is TGCGCCAGCAGCTTGGGGGATGAGGGGGAGACCCAGTACTTC. Protein product: CASSLGDEGETQYF.

The chain has TRBV6-1 and TRBJ1-2, with a tentative D call TRBD1 (6 bases). The germline V gene encodes CDR1 MNHNS and CDR2 SASEGT. Trimming stripped 7 bases from V and 6 bases from J, with 15 bases between. The CDR3 spans 13 residues. The CDR3 region is CASKEGGQNGYTF. Here the CDR3 DNA reads TGTGCCAGCAAGGAGGGGGGGCAGAATGGCTACACCTTC.